This TCR beta chain derives from a study of PD-L1 blockade in urothelial cancer. Study overall: It was at 3 weeks (second dose) and 6 weeks after treatment start that blood was analyzed.

Sequencing used immunoSEQ multiplex PCR; TCRdb keeps in-frame clones, though not all of them. This sample carries over 15,000 clones, around 86% of them seen once, and the ten largest clones take around 1.6%. From germline, CDR1 is SNHLY and CDR2 FYNNEI. J lost 2 bases, V lost 7 bases, and 6 bases had no gene match. The CDR3 totals 14 residues. Time point specified: peripheral blood 6 weeks after treatment start. The input for sequencing was PBMCs, taken around atezolizumab (anti-PD-L1) treatment. This sequence was found in a man over 45 with urothelial cancer. The gene calls are TRBV2 and TRBJ2-7; 9 bases line up with TRBD1. CDR3 bases: TGTGCCAGCAAACCGGGACAGGGAACCTACGAGCAGTACTTC. This encodes CASKPGQGTYEQYF.